This T cell receptor beta chain was found in a study of blood T cell repertoires in COVID-19. This clone was recorded once. Assay: immunoSEQ multiplex PCR; the TCRdb copy retains only in-frame clones and omits some. In the table there are over 250,000 clones, approximately 85% of which are singletons. CDR3 length: 19 amino acids. The germline CDR1 and CDR2 sequences are LNHDA and SQIVND (reference sequence). Trimming cost V 4 bases and J 2 bases; bases outside gene matches: 11. Source material: peripheral blood. The rearrangement joins TRBV19 to TRBJ2-7; 16 nucleotides match TRBD2. The receptor comes from a human donor in a cohort sampled during active COVID-19. The CDR3 DNA is TGTGCCAGTAGTAGATCAATCGGGACTAGCGGGAGGGAGACCTACGAGCAGTACTTC. Encoded protein: CASSRSIGTSGRETYEQYF.